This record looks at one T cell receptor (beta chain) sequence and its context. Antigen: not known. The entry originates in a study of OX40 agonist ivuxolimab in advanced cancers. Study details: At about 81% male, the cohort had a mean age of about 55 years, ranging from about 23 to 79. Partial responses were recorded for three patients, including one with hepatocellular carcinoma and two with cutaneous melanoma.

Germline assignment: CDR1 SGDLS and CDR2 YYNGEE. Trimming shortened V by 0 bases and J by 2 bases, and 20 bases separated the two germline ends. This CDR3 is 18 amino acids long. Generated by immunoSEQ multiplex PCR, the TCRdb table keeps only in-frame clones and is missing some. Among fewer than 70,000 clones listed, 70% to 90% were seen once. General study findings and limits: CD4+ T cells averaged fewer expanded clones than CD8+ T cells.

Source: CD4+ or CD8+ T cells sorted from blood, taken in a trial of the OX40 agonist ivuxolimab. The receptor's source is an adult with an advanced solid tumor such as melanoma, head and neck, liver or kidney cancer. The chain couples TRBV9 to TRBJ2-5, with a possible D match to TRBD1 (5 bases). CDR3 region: CASSVAWGSVGQQETQYF. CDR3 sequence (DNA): TGTGCCAGCAGCGTAGCGTGGGGCAGCGTAGGGCAGCAAGAGACCCAGTACTTC. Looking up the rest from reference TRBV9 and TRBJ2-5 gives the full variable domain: DSGVTQTPKHLITATGQRVTLRCSPRSGDLSVYWYQQSLDQGLQFLIQYYNGEERAKGNILERFSAQQFPDLHSELNLSSLELGDSALYFCASSVAWGSVGQQETQYFGPGTRLLVL.